These T cell receptor beta chains were read from a single sample in a study of OX40 agonist ivuxolimab in advanced cancers. Libraries were prepared by immunoSEQ multiplex PCR; TCRdb keeps only in-frame clonotypes and omits some of them. The table has about 110,000 clones, roughly nine tenths seen once. The specimen comprised CD4+ or CD8+ T cells sorted from blood, sampled in a trial of the OX40 agonist ivuxolimab. These receptor sequences come from an adult with an advanced solid tumor such as melanoma, head and neck, liver or kidney cancer. CDR3s include the opening cysteine and the closing phenylalanine or tryptophan. Fields, in order: D gene, clone size, J gene, V gene, CDR3 protein, CDR3 DNA. A D gene is named only where the DNA matches it firmly. A row's size may be missing; if present it is once, few, many or a size class.

d_call: TRBD1
clone_size: -
j_call: TRBJ1-6
v_call: TRBV4-1
cdr3_aa: CASSHRLMVGTGADNSPLHF
cdr3_nt: TGCGCCAGCAGCCACCGCTTGATGGTCGGGACAGGGGCAGATAATTCACCCCTCCACTTT

d_call: -
clone_size: -
j_call: TRBJ2-2
v_call: TRBV6-1
cdr3_aa: CASSVGTGRTGELFF
cdr3_nt: TGTGCCAGCTCAGTGGGCACAGGGCGCACCGGGGAGCTGTTTTTT

d_call: -
clone_size: -
j_call: TRBJ1-5
v_call: TRBV25-1
cdr3_aa: CASSTGNQPQHF
cdr3_nt: TGTGCCAGCAGTACAGGGAATCAGCCCCAGCATTTT

d_call: -
clone_size: -
j_call: TRBJ1-2
v_call: TRBV10-3
cdr3_aa: CAISDGYGYTF
cdr3_nt: TGTGCCATCTCGGACGGATATGGCTACACCTTC

d_call: TRBD1
clone_size: -
j_call: TRBJ2-1
v_call: TRBV15
cdr3_aa: CATSRDRASSNEQFF
cdr3_nt: TGTGCCACCAGCAGGGACAGGGCATCGTCGAATGAGCAGTTCTTC

d_call: TRBD2
clone_size: -
j_call: TRBJ2-1
v_call: TRBV6-5
cdr3_aa: CASRYTSGIANEQFF
cdr3_nt: TGTGCCAGCAGGTACACTAGCGGGATAGCCAATGAGCAGTTCTTC

d_call: -
clone_size: -
j_call: TRBJ2-1
v_call: TRBV19
cdr3_aa: CASKDDLSYNEQFF
cdr3_nt: TGTGCCAGTAAAGACGACCTCTCCTACAATGAGCAGTTCTTC

d_call: -
clone_size: -
j_call: TRBJ2-3
v_call: TRBV9
cdr3_aa: CASSAVSWRDTQYF
cdr3_nt: TGTGCCAGCAGCGCCGTTTCTTGGCGGGATACGCAGTATTTT

d_call: -
clone_size: -
j_call: TRBJ1-2
v_call: TRBV2
cdr3_aa: CASSDLSPANYGYTF
cdr3_nt: TGTGCCAGCAGTGACTTATCGCCAGCTAACTATGGCTACACCTTC

d_call: -
clone_size: -
j_call: TRBJ1-1
v_call: TRBV29-1
cdr3_aa: CSVLPLNTEAFF
cdr3_nt: TGCAGCGTTCTCCCCTTAAACACTGAAGCTTTCTTT

d_call: -
clone_size: -
j_call: TRBJ2-3
v_call: TRBV29-1
cdr3_aa: CSVAENADTQYF
cdr3_nt: TGCAGCGTTGCCGAGAACGCAGATACGCAGTATTTT

d_call: -
clone_size: -
j_call: TRBJ2-5
v_call: TRBV1
cdr3_aa: CTSSQDTLVRETQYF
cdr3_nt: TGCACCAGCAGCCAAGATACCCTAGTCCGGGAGACCCAGTACTTC

d_call: -
clone_size: -
j_call: TRBJ2-3
v_call: TRBV7-2
cdr3_aa: CASSLFEGSSTDTQYF
cdr3_nt: TGTGCCAGCAGCTTATTTGAGGGGTCTAGCACAGATACGCAGTATTTT

d_call: -
clone_size: -
j_call: TRBJ1-6
v_call: TRBV11-2
cdr3_aa: CASNTGFSGSPLHF
cdr3_nt: TGTGCCAGCAACACAGGGTTTTCAGGTTCACCCCTCCACTTT

d_call: TRBD2
clone_size: -
j_call: TRBJ2-1
v_call: TRBV9
cdr3_aa: CASSAGGLAGSNEQFF
cdr3_nt: TGTGCCAGCAGCGCAGGGGGGCTAGCGGGAAGTAATGAGCAGTTCTTC

d_call: -
clone_size: -
j_call: TRBJ1-4
v_call: TRBV4-1
cdr3_aa: CASSSTGGANHEKLFF
cdr3_nt: TGCGCCAGCAGCTCCACCGGAGGGGCTAATCATGAAAAACTGTTTTTT

d_call: TRBD2
clone_size: few
j_call: TRBJ2-7
v_call: TRBV5-1
cdr3_aa: CASSLYPTSGGAGNMDEQYF
cdr3_nt: TGCGCCAGCAGCTTATACCCGACTAGCGGGGGGGCCGGTAACATGGACGAGCAGTACTTC

d_call: -
clone_size: -
j_call: TRBJ1-1
v_call: TRBV7-9
cdr3_aa: CASSHQATREAFF
cdr3_nt: TGTGCCAGCAGCCATCAGGCGACGCGTGAAGCTTTCTTT

d_call: -
clone_size: -
j_call: TRBJ1-1
v_call: TRBV2
cdr3_aa: CASSGEYHTEAFF
cdr3_nt: TGTGCCAGCAGTGGGGAATACCACACTGAAGCTTTCTTT

d_call: TRBD2
clone_size: few
j_call: TRBJ2-7
v_call: TRBV4-2
cdr3_aa: CASSQGTSGRLDEQYF
cdr3_nt: TGTGCCAGCAGCCAGGGGACTAGCGGGAGACTCGACGAGCAGTACTTC

d_call: -
clone_size: -
j_call: TRBJ2-2
v_call: TRBV5-1
cdr3_aa: CASSLVVSSTGELFF
cdr3_nt: TGCGCCAGCAGCTTGGTGGTCAGTTCCACCGGGGAGCTGTTTTTT

d_call: -
clone_size: -
j_call: TRBJ1-2
v_call: TRBV19
cdr3_aa: CASSSTDYGYTF
cdr3_nt: TGTGCCAGTTCTAGTACGGACTATGGCTACACCTTC

d_call: TRBD2
clone_size: -
j_call: TRBJ2-1
v_call: TRBV19
cdr3_aa: CASRQRKAGVSNEQFF
cdr3_nt: TGTGCCAGTAGGCAGAGAAAAGCGGGAGTAAGCAATGAGCAGTTCTTC

d_call: -
clone_size: -
j_call: TRBJ2-5
v_call: TRBV6-6
cdr3_aa: CASSYSSAGRETQYF
cdr3_nt: TGTGCCAGCAGTTACTCTTCGGCGGGAAGAGAGACCCAGTACTTC

d_call: -
clone_size: -
j_call: TRBJ1-1
v_call: TRBV18
cdr3_aa: CASSPMGTDTEAFF
cdr3_nt: TGTGCCAGCTCACCAATGGGGACCGACACTGAAGCTTTCTTT

d_call: TRBD2
clone_size: -
j_call: TRBJ2-3
v_call: TRBV10-3
cdr3_aa: CATQLAGEVDTQYF
cdr3_nt: TGTGCCACCCAATTAGCGGGAGAAGTAGATACGCAGTATTTT

d_call: -
clone_size: -
j_call: TRBJ1-1
v_call: TRBV11-3
cdr3_aa: CASSLGGAGDTEAFF
cdr3_nt: TGTGCCAGCAGCTTAGGAGGGGCTGGGGACACTGAAGCTTTCTTT

d_call: TRBD1
clone_size: -
j_call: TRBJ1-1
v_call: TRBV29-1
cdr3_aa: CSVEVITQGRAAFF
cdr3_nt: TGCAGCGTTGAAGTCATTACACAGGGGAGGGCGGCTTTCTTT

d_call: -
clone_size: -
j_call: TRBJ2-1
v_call: TRBV19
cdr3_aa: CASRFRDRDEQFF
cdr3_nt: TGTGCCAGTAGATTCCGGGATCGGGATGAGCAGTTCTTC

d_call: -
clone_size: -
j_call: TRBJ1-2
v_call: TRBV19
cdr3_aa: CASSNNRASNYGYTF
cdr3_nt: TGTGCCAGTAGTAATAACAGGGCCTCTAACTATGGCTACACCTTC

d_call: -
clone_size: -
j_call: TRBJ2-1
v_call: TRBV9
cdr3_aa: CASSILGSGTSLDYNEQFF
cdr3_nt: TGTGCCAGCAGCATCCTTGGTAGCGGAACCAGTTTAGATTACAATGAGCAGTTCTTC

d_call: TRBD2
clone_size: -
j_call: TRBJ2-2
v_call: TRBV5-1
cdr3_aa: CASSLAGGAGELFF
cdr3_nt: TGCGCCAGCAGCTTGGCGGGAGGTGCCGGGGAGCTGTTTTTT

d_call: -
clone_size: -
j_call: TRBJ2-7
v_call: TRBV7-9
cdr3_aa: CASSRGQFNEQYF
cdr3_nt: TGTGCCAGCAGCAGAGGACAGTTCAACGAGCAGTACTTC

d_call: TRBD2
clone_size: once
j_call: TRBJ2-5
v_call: TRBV4-1
cdr3_aa: CASSQGQAGLGETQYF
cdr3_nt: TGCGCCAGCAGCCAAGGCCAAGCGGGACTAGGGGAGACCCAGTACTTC

d_call: TRBD2
clone_size: -
j_call: TRBJ2-5
v_call: TRBV19
cdr3_aa: CASSLGLAGGITQETQYF
cdr3_nt: TGTGCCAGTAGTCTGGGACTAGCGGGGGGGATAACCCAAGAGACCCAGTACTTC

d_call: -
clone_size: -
j_call: TRBJ2-5
v_call: TRBV6-5
cdr3_aa: CASSRQETQYF
cdr3_nt: TGTGCCAGCAGCCGACAAGAGACCCAGTACTTC

d_call: -
clone_size: -
j_call: TRBJ1-1
v_call: TRBV28
cdr3_aa: CASSPFAPLSVGALANTEAFF
cdr3_nt: TGTGCCAGCAGTCCATTTGCGCCCCTATCCGTAGGGGCCCTGGCCAACACTGAAGCTTTCTTT

d_call: -
clone_size: -
j_call: TRBJ1-6
v_call: TRBV21-1
cdr3_aa: CASSKDSPLHF
cdr3_nt: TGTGCCAGCAGCAAAGATTCACCCCTCCACTTT

d_call: -
clone_size: -
j_call: TRBJ1-5
v_call: TRBV28
cdr3_aa: CASSYPESNQPQHF
cdr3_nt: TGTGCCAGCAGTTACCCTGAAAGCAATCAGCCCCAGCATTTT

d_call: -
clone_size: -
j_call: TRBJ2-7
v_call: TRBV11-2
cdr3_aa: CASSLRTAAYEQYF
cdr3_nt: TGTGCCAGCAGCTTAAGAACGGCGGCCTACGAGCAGTACTTC

d_call: TRBD1
clone_size: -
j_call: TRBJ1-4
v_call: TRBV5-8
cdr3_aa: CASSEYRGPVNEKLFF
cdr3_nt: TGTGCCAGCAGCGAATACAGGGGGCCGGTTAATGAAAAACTGTTTTTT

d_call: TRBD1
clone_size: -
j_call: TRBJ2-2
v_call: TRBV18
cdr3_aa: CASSPLRTGGQNTGELFF
cdr3_nt: TGTGCCAGCTCACCACTAAGGACAGGGGGCCAGAACACCGGGGAGCTGTTTTTT

d_call: -
clone_size: -
j_call: TRBJ1-1
v_call: TRBV5-1
cdr3_aa: CASSLWGPPNTEAFF
cdr3_nt: TGCGCCAGCAGCTTGTGGGGCCCGCCAAACACTGAAGCTTTCTTT

d_call: -
clone_size: -
j_call: TRBJ2-3
v_call: TRBV27
cdr3_aa: CASSEDPGTVSTDTQYF
cdr3_nt: TGTGCCAGCAGTGAAGACCCCGGGACCGTGAGCACAGATACGCAGTATTTT

d_call: -
clone_size: -
j_call: TRBJ2-7
v_call: TRBV19
cdr3_aa: CASSPISGDGYEQYF
cdr3_nt: TGTGCCAGTAGTCCCATATCAGGGGATGGCTACGAGCAGTACTTC

d_call: -
clone_size: once
j_call: TRBJ1-4
v_call: TRBV6-6
cdr3_aa: CASSYGLSANNEKLFF
cdr3_nt: TGTGCCAGCAGTTACGGTCTATCGGCTAATAATGAAAAACTGTTTTTT

d_call: TRBD2
clone_size: -
j_call: TRBJ2-5
v_call: TRBV6-5
cdr3_aa: CASSYSPKGGQETQYF
cdr3_nt: TGTGCCAGCAGTTACTCACCAAAGGGAGGGCAAGAGACCCAGTACTTC

d_call: TRBD1
clone_size: -
j_call: TRBJ1-5
v_call: TRBV5-6
cdr3_aa: CASSRTGGSNQPQHF
cdr3_nt: TGTGCCAGCAGCCGGACAGGGGGGAGCAATCAGCCCCAGCATTTT

d_call: -
clone_size: -
j_call: TRBJ1-5
v_call: TRBV7-2
cdr3_aa: CASSPGPSGGQPQHF
cdr3_nt: TGTGCCAGCAGTCCAGGGCCCTCGGGAGGCCAGCCCCAGCATTTT

d_call: -
clone_size: -
j_call: TRBJ1-5
v_call: TRBV30
cdr3_aa: CAWSGDTLSQPQHF
cdr3_nt: TGTGCCTGGAGTGGGGATACCTTGAGTCAGCCCCAGCATTTT